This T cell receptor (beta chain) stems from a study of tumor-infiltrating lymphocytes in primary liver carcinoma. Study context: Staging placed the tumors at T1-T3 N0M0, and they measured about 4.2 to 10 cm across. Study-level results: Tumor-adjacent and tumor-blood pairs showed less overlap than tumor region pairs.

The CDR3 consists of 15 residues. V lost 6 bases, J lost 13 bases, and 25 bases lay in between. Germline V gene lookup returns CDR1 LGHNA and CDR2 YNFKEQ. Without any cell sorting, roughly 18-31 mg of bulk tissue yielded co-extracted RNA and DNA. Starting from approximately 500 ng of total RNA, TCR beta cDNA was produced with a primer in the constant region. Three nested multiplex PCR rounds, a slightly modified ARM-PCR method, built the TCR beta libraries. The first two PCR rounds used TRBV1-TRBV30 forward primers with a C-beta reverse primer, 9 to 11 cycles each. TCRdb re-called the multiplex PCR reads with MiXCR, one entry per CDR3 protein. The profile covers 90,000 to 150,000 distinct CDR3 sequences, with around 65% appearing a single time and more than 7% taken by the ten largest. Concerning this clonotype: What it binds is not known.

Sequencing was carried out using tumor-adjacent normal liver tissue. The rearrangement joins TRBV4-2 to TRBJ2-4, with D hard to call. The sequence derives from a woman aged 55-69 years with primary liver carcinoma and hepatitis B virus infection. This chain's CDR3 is CASSQRSPVGPIQYF. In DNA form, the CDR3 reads TGTGCCAGCAGTCAAAGATCCCCAGTGGGCCCCATACAGTACTTC.